Listed below are T cell receptor beta chains from one sample, sequenced in a study of PD-1 blockade in classical Hodgkin lymphoma. The assay was immunoSEQ multiplex PCR, and TCRdb's table has in-frame clones only and misses some. The table has about 35,000 clones, 69% seen once. The material sequenced was peripheral blood mononuclear cells (PBMCs), taken before the second cycle of nivolumab. The receptors stem from a human donor with classical Hodgkin lymphoma. CDR3s include the opening cysteine and the closing phenylalanine or tryptophan. The D gene is left open where the match is weak. Some rows have no size entry. The others give once, few or many, or a class for an expanded clone.

V	size	D	J	DNA	CDR3
TRBV10-3	-	TRBD2	TRBJ2-7	TGTGCCACCTCTCCTACTAGCGGGAGTTTTTACGAGCAGTACTTC	CATSPTSGSFYEQYF
TRBV2	few	-	TRBJ1-2	TGTGCCAGCAGTGAAAGAGGGGAGGCCCGGGATGAAACGGGCTACACCTTC	CASSERGEARDETGYTF
TRBV6-6	once	TRBD1	TRBJ1-2	TGTGCCAGCAGCCGACGACAGGGGCTAGAGTATGGCTACACCTTC	CASSRRQGLEYGYTF
TRBV7-9	-	-	TRBJ1-6	TGTGCCAGCACCCCTAGGGGGAATTCACCCCTCCACTTT	CASTPRGNSPLHF
TRBV7-2	few	-	TRBJ1-1	TGTGCCAGCAGCTTACAGGTCGGGGGGCACACTGAAGCTTTCTTT	CASSLQVGGHTEAFF
TRBV5-4	-	-	TRBJ2-1	TGCGCCAGCAGCCAAGATCGTCTCCGGGATGTATACTACAATGAGCAGTTCTTC	CASSQDRLRDVYYNEQFF
TRBV28	-	TRBD2	TRBJ2-1	TGTGCCAGCAGTTTCCCTGGACTAGCGGGACTAAAAAACAATGAGCAGTTCTTC	CASSFPGLAGLKNNEQFF
TRBV7-6	-	TRBD1	TRBJ2-2	TGTGCCAGCAGCTTAGAAGGGGGCGCCTTCACCGGGGAGCTGTTTTTT	CASSLEGGAFTGELFF
TRBV7-9	few	-	TRBJ2-1	TGTGCCAGCAGCCTCCCACCCGGGGGTGAGTTCTTC	CASSLPPGGEFF
TRBV19	-	TRBD1	TRBJ2-3	TGTGCCAGTAGTATAGGGGGACAGGGGGCAGATACGCAGTATTTT	CASSIGGQGADTQYF
TRBV5-4	once	TRBD2	TRBJ2-3	TGTGCCAGCAGCTTGGTAGAGGGGACTAGCGGGAAAAAGTATTTT	CASSLVEGTSGKKYF
TRBV7-2	-	-	TRBJ1-6	TGTGCCAGCAGCCTCGGACTAAGGAATTCACCCCTCCACTTT	CASSLGLRNSPLHF
TRBV28	few	-	TRBJ1-2	TGTGCCAGCAGTTTATGGGACAGACAAGCCTATGGCTACACCTTC	CASSLWDRQAYGYTF
TRBV7-2	-	TRBD1	TRBJ2-1	TGTGCCAGCAGCCTGGGACAGGGCTCCTACAATGAGCAGTTCTTC	CASSLGQGSYNEQFF
TRBV4-2	-	-	TRBJ1-2	TGTGCCAGCAGCCAAGATCTGGGGGGAAATAGCTATGGCTACACCTTC	CASSQDLGGNSYGYTF
TRBV6-5	-	TRBD1	TRBJ1-4	TGTGCCAGCACTTATTCAGGGGGCGGGAATGAAAAACTGTTTTTT	CASTYSGGGNEKLFF
TRBV11-3	-	-	TRBJ2-3	TGTGCCAGCAGCTTAGGCCCGAAGAGGCCGCAGTATTTT	CASSLGPKRPQYF
TRBV7-8	-	-	TRBJ2-7	TGTGCCAGCAGCTTAGCATCCCGGTCAGCGACCACCTACGAGCAGTACTTC	CASSLASRSATTYEQYF
TRBV6-5	-	TRBD1	TRBJ2-7	TGTGCCAGCAGTCCGGGACAGGTCTCCTACGAGCAGTACTTC	CASSPGQVSYEQYF
TRBV10-3	few	TRBD2	TRBJ2-7	TGTGCCACTAGCGGGAGCCCCTACGAGCAGTACTTC	CATSGSPYEQYF
TRBV7-2	few	-	TRBJ2-7	TGTGCCAGCAGCTTAGTTGGGGGAGGCGAGCAGTACTTC	CASSLVGGGEQYF
TRBV6-6	-	TRBD1	TRBJ1-1	TGTGCCAGCAGTTACCTGAACAGGGGGGGAGCTTTCTTT	CASSYLNRGGAFF
TRBV5-4	-	-	TRBJ2-3	TGTGCCACCAGGGAGGGGGCCAGCACAGATACGCAGTATTTT	CATREGASTDTQYF
TRBV7-3	-	-	TRBJ2-7	TGTGCCAGCAGCTGGGAGAGAGGCTACGAGCAGTACTTC	CASSWERGYEQYF
TRBV6-1	-	TRBD1	TRBJ1-1	TGTGCCAGCAGTCAAACCGCCAGGGGGGCTGTAGCTTTCTTT	CASSQTARGAVAFF
TRBV5-8	-	-	TRBJ2-1	TGTGCCAGCAGCTTGCATGCCGCTAGATACAATGAGCAGTTCTTC	CASSLHAARYNEQFF
TRBV9	-	-	TRBJ2-2	TGTGCCAGCAGCGCACAGGGCCACCAATTAGTCACCGGGGAGCTGTTTTTT	CASSAQGHQLVTGELFF
TRBV6-5	-	TRBD1	TRBJ1-1	TGTGCCAGCAGGTCTCAGGGGGTGTCGAACACTGAAGCTTTCTTT	CASRSQGVSNTEAFF
TRBV7-9	medium-sized	-	TRBJ1-2	TGTGCCAGCAGCCGGGACGGGAACTATGGCTACACCTTC	CASSRDGNYGYTF
TRBV5-1	-	-	TRBJ1-2	TGCGCCAGCAGCATGGGGGGTGACTATGGCTACACCTTC	CASSMGGDYGYTF
TRBV6-5	-	-	TRBJ2-7	TGTGCCAGCAGTTACGCCGCCGGGACCCACGAGCAGTACTTC	CASSYAAGTHEQYF
TRBV6-6	once	-	TRBJ2-7	TGTGCCAGCAGCATAACTAGAACCTACGAGCAGTACTTC	CASSITRTYEQYF
TRBV9	-	-	TRBJ1-1	TGTGCCAGCAGCGCGCGGATGAACACTGAAGCTTTCTTT	CASSARMNTEAFF
TRBV7-6	-	-	TRBJ2-7	TGTGCCAGCAGCTTAGTCGCGGGACAGACCAACACGGGGGGGTTCTACGAGCAGTACTTC	CASSLVAGQTNTGGFYEQYF
TRBV19	-	-	TRBJ1-1	TGTGCCAGATTATTGAGGGGGATGAACACTGAAGCTTTCTTT	CARLLRGMNTEAFF
TRBV7-2	-	-	TRBJ1-2	TGTGCCAGCGGGGGGCGCGTGTTACTCGATGGCTACACCTTC	CASGGRVLLDGYTF
TRBV5-1	once	-	TRBJ1-2	TGCGCCAGCAGCCGTTCGCGGAACTATGGCTACACCTTC	CASSRSRNYGYTF